One sample yielded the 7 T cell receptor beta chains listed below, sequenced in a study of blood T cell repertoires in COVID-19. Clones were read by immunoSEQ multiplex PCR, and TCRdb kept only the in-frame ones, dropping some. The sample consists of approximately 94,000 clones, about nine tenths of them appearing once. The specimen was peripheral blood. The source of these receptors is a man aged 45-65 years with active COVID-19.

Only a few counts were recorded for this clone. J is TRBJ1-6 and V is TRBV27, with D perhaps matching TRBD1 (6 bases). Trimming took off 2 bases at V and 8 bases at J, with 10 bases between the two ends. This CDR3 spans 14 amino acids. Germline loops: CDR1 MNHEY, CDR2 SMNVEV (reference sequence). The CDR3 loop reads CASSLNRDYSPLHF. The CDR3, as DNA: TGTGCCAGCAGTTTAAACAGGGATTATTCACCCCTCCACTTT.

V usage is TRBV12-3 or TRBV12-4 and J usage is TRBJ2-3, with D tentatively TRBD1 (5 bases). The CDR3 runs 12 residues. With 4 bases removed from V and 4 bases from J, the gap between germline ends came to 6 bases. CDR3 DNA sequence: TGTGCCAGCAGTTCCAGGGCAGATACGCAGTATTTT. The encoded protein is CASSSRADTQYF.

The V and J genes are TRBV19 and TRBJ1-1; TRBD1 matches 10 bases. The V gene's germline CDR1 is LNHDA and CDR2 SQIVND (reference sequence). The V segment lost 6 bases and the J segment 4 bases; nucleotides outside the gene matches: 5. The CDR3 has 14 residues. The DNA of the CDR3 is TGTGCCAGTAGCCTCGGGACAGGGGTCACTGAAGCTTTCTTT. Encoded protein: CASSLGTGVTEAFF.

This chain joins TRBV5-4 and TRBJ2-7, with TRBD1 identical over 8 bases. J lost 6 bases, V lost 7 bases, and 6 bases had no gene match. The CDR3 totals 12 residues. From germline, CDR1 is SGHNT and CDR2 YYREEE (reference sequence). CDR3 sequence reads: CASRDRGREQYF. CDR3 nucleotides: TGTGCCAGCCGTGACAGGGGACGCGAGCAGTACTTC.

CDR3 residues: CASRVDTYDQPQHF. DNA for the CDR3: TGTGCCAGCAGAGTCGACACGTACGATCAGCCCCAGCATTTT. The chain uses TRBV2 and TRBJ1-5; D unresolved. The length of the CDR3 is 14 residues. Germline loops: CDR1 SNHLY, CDR2 FYNNEI. V lost 6 bases and J lost 5, with 14 bases in between.

V usage is TRBV5-5 and J usage is TRBJ1-3, with D unresolved. V shed 1 base and J shed 0 bases, with 2 bases lying between them. CDR3 size: 13 residues. Germline CDR1 and CDR2: SGHKS and YYEKEE (reference sequence). As DNA, the CDR3 is TGTGCCAGCAGCTTGCTCTCTGGAAACACCATATATTTT. Protein sequence: CASSLLSGNTIYF.

The chain couples TRBV30 to TRBJ2-1; TRBD2 is a possible D gene (6 bases). The CDR3 sequence is 17 residues long. In germline, CDR1 is GTSNPN, CDR2 SVGIG (reference sequence). Deletions cut 4 bases from V and 4 bases from J, with 23 bases between. DNA of the CDR3: TGTGCCTGGACTAAGGAGGGGCAACGAGGGGAATACAATGAGCAGTTCTTC. Protein sequence: CAWTKEGQRGEYNEQFF. Full variable domain (rest looked up from reference TRBV30 and TRBJ2-1): SQTIHQWPATLVQPVGSPLSLECTVEGTSNPNLYWYRQAAGRGLQLLFYSVGIGQISSEVPQNLSASRPQDRQFILSSKKLLLSDSGFYLCAWTKEGQRGEYNEQFFGPGTRLTVL.